This note documents a single TCR beta chain sequence. Germline loops: CDR1 DFQATT, CDR2 SNEGSKA (reference sequence). The CDR3 is 14 residues long. V shed 3 bases and J shed 3 bases, with 14 bases lying between them. TCRdb's copy holds only in-frame clones and misses some; the assay was immunoSEQ multiplex PCR. The sample records 250,000 to 300,000 clones, 75% to 90% being singletons. This sample is part of a study of blood T cell repertoires in COVID-19. The TCR sequence derives from a woman in her 70s with COVID-19, enrolled during active disease. Sequenced sample: peripheral blood. The chain has TRBV20-1 and TRBJ1-1; possibly TRBD1 for D (6 bases). The CDR3 protein is CSASEGGRYTEAFF. In nucleotides, the CDR3 is TGCAGTGCTAGTGAGGGGGGGCGATACACTGAAGCTTTCTTT.